The rows below give T cell receptor beta chains drawn from one sample of a study of blood T cell repertoires in COVID-19. Assay: immunoSEQ multiplex PCR; the TCRdb copy retains only in-frame clones and omits some. Among fewer than 300,000 clones listed, about 85% were seen once. Material for sequencing was PBMCs or T cells enriched from blood (not recorded which). All receptors derive from a woman aged 45-65 years who had recovered from COVID-19. Both conserved end residues are part of each CDR3. D genes are given only for firm matches. Size values are once, few and many counts, or a class for expanded clones, and some rows have none.

clone size,V gene,J gene,D gene,CDR3 DNA,CDR3 protein
-,TRBV19,TRBJ1-2,-,TGTGCCAGTAGTAACACAGGTCCATCCTATGGCTACACCTTC,CASSNTGPSYGYTF
-,TRBV12-3/TRBV12-4,TRBJ1-1,-,TGTGCCAGCAGTTCCCAAAATCGGGGGGCAGCTTTCTTT,CASSSQNRGAAFF
few,TRBV25-1,TRBJ1-2,-,TGTGCCAGCATGGGCCGACCTGCAGGTGGCTACACCTTC,CASMGRPAGGYTF
-,TRBV18,TRBJ2-1,TRBD2,TGTGCCAGCTCACCAACTAGCGGGAGACACAATGAGCAGTTCTTC,CASSPTSGRHNEQFF
-,TRBV6-6,TRBJ1-1,-,TGTGCCAGCAGTTACGCTGGGCTGCGGGACACTGAAGCTTTCTTT,CASSYAGLRDTEAFF
-,TRBV7-9,TRBJ1-6,-,TGTGCCAGCAGCTTCCCGGGGGAGTCCCTCCACTTT,CASSFPGESLHF
once,TRBV15,TRBJ1-2,-,TGTGCCACCAGCAGAACCCCTCAGGGTATTTATGGCTACACCTTC,CATSRTPQGIYGYTF
-,TRBV28,TRBJ2-3,TRBD1,TGTGCCAGCAGTACTGAACGGACAGGGTGGACAGATACGCAGTATTTT,CASSTERTGWTDTQYF
-,TRBV27,TRBJ1-1,-,TGTGCCACAATGGGGGCGGGTGGCCACACTGAAGCTTTCTTT,CATMGAGGHTEAFF
-,TRBV3-1/TRBV3-2,TRBJ2-6,TRBD2,TGTGCCAGCAGCCAAGGGGGACTAGCGGGCGACGACTCTGGGGCCAACGTCCTGACTTTC,CASSQGGLAGDDSGANVLTF
-,TRBV28,TRBJ1-2,-,TGTGCCAGCAACGGTCAGGGGCCTAACTATGGCTACACCTTC,CASNGQGPNYGYTF
-,TRBV4-1,TRBJ2-7,TRBD1,TGCGCCAGCAGCCAAGAGGACAGGAATTACGAGCAGTACTTC,CASSQEDRNYEQYF
-,TRBV5-4,TRBJ2-7,-,TGTGCCAGCAGCTCGCCCAGGGGGGAGTCCTCCTACGAGCAGTACTTC,CASSSPRGESSYEQYF
-,TRBV7-2,TRBJ2-7,-,TGTGCCAGCAGCTTAGAGTGGGGGGTTTTCGAGCAGTACTTC,CASSLEWGVFEQYF
-,TRBV7-2,TRBJ1-5,-,TGTGCCAGCAGCTTAATGGCAAGTAATCAGCCCCAGCATTTT,CASSLMASNQPQHF
-,TRBV2,TRBJ1-5,-,TGTGCCAGCAGTTTCGCCAATCAAGCACATCAGCCCCAGCATTTT,CASSFANQAHQPQHF
-,TRBV30,TRBJ2-7,TRBD2,TGTGCCTGGAGTGTACTAGCGGGAGACGAGCAGTACTTC,CAWSVLAGDEQYF
-,TRBV6-5,TRBJ2-2,-,TGTGCCAGCAGGGCGAGGACCGGGGAGCTGTTTTTT,CASRARTGELFF
-,TRBV18,TRBJ1-6,-,TGTGCCAGCTCACCAGCGGGGGATTCACCCCTCCACTTT,CASSPAGDSPLHF
-,TRBV6-5,TRBJ1-5,TRBD1,TGTGCCAGCAGACGAGACAGGGCTCAGCCCCAGCATTTT,CASRRDRAQPQHF
-,TRBV5-1,TRBJ1-2,-,TGCGCCAGCAGCAAATCAGGGTCCTCCAACTATGGCTACACCTTC,CASSKSGSSNYGYTF
-,TRBV7-3,TRBJ2-3,-,TGTGCCAGCAGCTTAAGGCAGGGAAGGGTCCCCACAGATACGCAGTATTTT,CASSLRQGRVPTDTQYF
once,TRBV27,TRBJ2-3,TRBD1,TGTGCCAGCAGTCGGGGACAGACCCGCACAGATACGCAGTATTTT,CASSRGQTRTDTQYF
-,TRBV5-1,TRBJ1-6,TRBD1,TGCGCCAGCAGCCGGGACAGGGATAATTCACCCCTCCACTTT,CASSRDRDNSPLHF
-,TRBV29-1,TRBJ2-3,TRBD1,TGCAGCCACGAAGGGGGCCGGGACAGGGGGCCTACAGATACGCAGTATTTT,CSHEGGRDRGPTDTQYF
-,TRBV6-6,TRBJ1-1,-,TGTGCCAGCAGTTACGACAGACCGAACACTGAAGCTTTCTTT,CASSYDRPNTEAFF
-,TRBV7-2,TRBJ2-3,TRBD1,TGTGCCAGCAGCTTAGTTGGGACAGGGACAGATACGCAGTATTTT,CASSLVGTGTDTQYF
-,TRBV19,TRBJ1-2,TRBD1,TGTGCCAGTAGACCGGGACAGGGATCTCAGGGCTACACCTTC,CASRPGQGSQGYTF
once,TRBV4-3,TRBJ1-4,-,TGCGCCAGCAGCCCGGACGCGGACAGCATTAATGAAAAACTGTTTTTT,CASSPDADSINEKLFF
-,TRBV6-2/TRBV6-3,TRBJ1-1,-,TGTGCCAGCAGTGAGGTCCCAAACCCCACTGAAGCTTTCTTT,CASSEVPNPTEAFF
once,TRBV6-1,TRBJ1-3,TRBD1,TGTGCCAGCAGTGACGGGACAGGGGGCGTTTACACCATATATTTT,CASSDGTGGVYTIYF
-,TRBV5-6,TRBJ2-7,TRBD2,TGTGCCAGCAGCATGCCGGGACTAGCGGGGGGGCTCTACGAGCAGTACTTC,CASSMPGLAGGLYEQYF
-,TRBV6-5,TRBJ2-2,TRBD2,TGTGCCAGCAGTTACGGACTAGGGCGGGCCGGGGAGCTGTTTTTT,CASSYGLGRAGELFF
-,TRBV18,TRBJ2-1,TRBD2,TGTGCCAGCTCAACGTTCAGGGGGACTAGCGGGAGATGGTCCTACAATGAGCAGTTCTTC,CASSTFRGTSGRWSYNEQFF
once,TRBV9,TRBJ2-5,TRBD1,TGTGCCAGCAGCCCGGGACAGTGGGAGGAGACCCAGTACTTC,CASSPGQWEETQYF
-,TRBV7-2,TRBJ2-1,TRBD2,TGTGCCAGCAGCTCCCCGGATAGCGGGGGCTACAATGAGCAGTTCTTC,CASSSPDSGGYNEQFF
-,TRBV18,TRBJ1-4,TRBD1,TGTGCCAGCACCCTTCAGGGGGCAACTAATGAAAAACTGTTTTTT,CASTLQGATNEKLFF